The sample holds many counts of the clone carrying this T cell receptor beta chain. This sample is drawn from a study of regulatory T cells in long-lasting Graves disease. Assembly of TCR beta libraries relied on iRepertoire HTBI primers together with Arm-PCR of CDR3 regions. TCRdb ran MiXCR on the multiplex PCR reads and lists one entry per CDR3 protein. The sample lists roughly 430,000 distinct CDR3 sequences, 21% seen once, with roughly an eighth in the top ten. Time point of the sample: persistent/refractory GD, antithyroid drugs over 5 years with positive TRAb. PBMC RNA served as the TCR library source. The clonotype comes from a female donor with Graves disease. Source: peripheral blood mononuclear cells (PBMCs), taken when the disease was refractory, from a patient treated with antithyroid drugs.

CDR3 bases: TGTGCCAGCAGGAAAGCGGGCACTGAAGCTTTCTTT. It encodes CASRKAGTEAFF. This sequence joins TRBV6-1 and TRBJ1-1; no clear D gene. Germline assignment: CDR1 MNHNS and CDR2 SASEGT. The CDR3 extends over 12 amino acids. V gave up 6 bases and J gave up 4 bases, with 9 bases separating them.